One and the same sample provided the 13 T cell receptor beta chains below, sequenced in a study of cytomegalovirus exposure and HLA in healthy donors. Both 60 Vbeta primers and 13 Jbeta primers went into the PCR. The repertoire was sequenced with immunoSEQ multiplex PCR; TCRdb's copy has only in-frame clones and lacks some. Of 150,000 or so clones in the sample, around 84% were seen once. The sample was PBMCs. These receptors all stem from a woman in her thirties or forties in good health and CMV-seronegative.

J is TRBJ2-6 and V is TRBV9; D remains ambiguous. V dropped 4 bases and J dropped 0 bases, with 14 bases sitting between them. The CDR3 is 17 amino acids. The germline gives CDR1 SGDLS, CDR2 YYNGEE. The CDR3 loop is CASSPRMKVSGANVLTF. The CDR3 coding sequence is TGTGCCAGCAGCCCTAGGATGAAGGTCTCTGGGGCCAACGTCCTGACTTTC.

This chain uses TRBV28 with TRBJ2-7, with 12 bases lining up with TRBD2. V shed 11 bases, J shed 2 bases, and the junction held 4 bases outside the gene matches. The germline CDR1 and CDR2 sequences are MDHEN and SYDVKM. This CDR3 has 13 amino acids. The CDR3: CAGTSGPTYEQYF. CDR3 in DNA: TGTGCCGGGACTAGCGGGCCAACCTACGAGCAGTACTTC.

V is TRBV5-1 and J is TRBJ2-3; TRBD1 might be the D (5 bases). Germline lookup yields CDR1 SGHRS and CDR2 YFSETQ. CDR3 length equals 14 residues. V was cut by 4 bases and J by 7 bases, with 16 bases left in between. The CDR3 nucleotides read TGCGCCAGCAGCGCTATCTTAGGGGATAATACGCAGTATTTT. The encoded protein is CASSAILGDNTQYF.

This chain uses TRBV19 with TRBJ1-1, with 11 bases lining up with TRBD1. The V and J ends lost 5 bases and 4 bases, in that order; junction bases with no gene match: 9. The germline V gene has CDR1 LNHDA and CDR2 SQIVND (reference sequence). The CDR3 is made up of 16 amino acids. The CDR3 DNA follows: TGTGCCAGTAGTGTTGGACAGGGGGCAGGATCCACTGAAGCTTTCTTT. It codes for CASSVGQGAGSTEAFF.

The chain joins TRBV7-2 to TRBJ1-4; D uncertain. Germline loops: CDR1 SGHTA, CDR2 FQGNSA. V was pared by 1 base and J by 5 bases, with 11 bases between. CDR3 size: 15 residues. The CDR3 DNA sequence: TGTGCCAGCAGCTTAGGTGTCAGCGACAATGAAAAACTGTTTTTT. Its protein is CASSLGVSDNEKLFF.

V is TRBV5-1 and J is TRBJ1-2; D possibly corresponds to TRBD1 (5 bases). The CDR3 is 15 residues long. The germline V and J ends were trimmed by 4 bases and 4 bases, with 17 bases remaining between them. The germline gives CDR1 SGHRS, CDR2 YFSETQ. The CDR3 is CASSMKGNFIYGYTF. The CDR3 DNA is TGCGCCAGCAGCATGAAGGGGAACTTTATCTATGGCTACACCTTC.

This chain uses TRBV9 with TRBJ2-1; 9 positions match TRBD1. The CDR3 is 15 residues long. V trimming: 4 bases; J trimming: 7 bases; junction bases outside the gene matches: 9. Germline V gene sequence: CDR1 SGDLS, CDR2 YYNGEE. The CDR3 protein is CASSYGQGSSNEQFF. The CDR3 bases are TGTGCCAGCAGCTACGGACAGGGGTCGTCAAATGAGCAGTTCTTC.

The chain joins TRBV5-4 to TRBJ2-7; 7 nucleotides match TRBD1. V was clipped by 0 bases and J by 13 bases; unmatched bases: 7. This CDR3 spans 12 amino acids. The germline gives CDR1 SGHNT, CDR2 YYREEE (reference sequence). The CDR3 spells CASSLDRGPPYV. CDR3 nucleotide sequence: TGTGCCAGCAGCTTGGACAGGGGCCCCCCATACGTC.

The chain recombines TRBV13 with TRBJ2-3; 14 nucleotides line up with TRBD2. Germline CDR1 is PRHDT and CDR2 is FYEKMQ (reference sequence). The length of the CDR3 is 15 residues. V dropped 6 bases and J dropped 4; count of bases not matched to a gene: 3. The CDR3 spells CASRRLAGGSDTQYF. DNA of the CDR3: TGTGCCAGCAGACGACTAGCGGGGGGGTCAGATACGCAGTATTTT.

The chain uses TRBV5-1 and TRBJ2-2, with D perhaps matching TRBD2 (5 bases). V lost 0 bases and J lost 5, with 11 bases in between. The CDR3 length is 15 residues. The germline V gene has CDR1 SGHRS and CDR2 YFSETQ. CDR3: CASSLAEGTTGELFF. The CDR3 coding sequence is TGCGCCAGCAGCTTGGCCGAGGGAACTACCGGGGAGCTGTTTTTT. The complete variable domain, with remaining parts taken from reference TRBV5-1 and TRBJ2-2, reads KAGVTQTPRYLIKTRGQQVTLSCSPISGHRSVSWYQQTPGQGLQFLFEYFSETQRNKGNFPGRFSGRQFSNSRSEMNVSTLELGDSALYLCASSLAEGTTGELFFGEGSRLTVL.

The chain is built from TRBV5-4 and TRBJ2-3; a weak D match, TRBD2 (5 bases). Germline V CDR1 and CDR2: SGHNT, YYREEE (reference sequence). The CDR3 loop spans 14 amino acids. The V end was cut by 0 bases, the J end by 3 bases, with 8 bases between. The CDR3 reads CASSLVRGTDTQYF. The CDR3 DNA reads TGTGCCAGCAGCTTGGTCCGGGGTACAGATACGCAGTATTTT.

This CDR3 reads CASSPGNEQFF. Here the CDR3 DNA reads TGTGCCAGCAGCCCAGGGAATGAGCAGTTCTTC. This chain links TRBV11-3 with TRBJ2-1, with a tentative D call TRBD1 (5 bases). This CDR3 comprises 11 residues. Trimming left V 5 bases short and J 7 bases short, with 6 bases between. Germline CDR1 SGHNT, CDR2 YENEEA.

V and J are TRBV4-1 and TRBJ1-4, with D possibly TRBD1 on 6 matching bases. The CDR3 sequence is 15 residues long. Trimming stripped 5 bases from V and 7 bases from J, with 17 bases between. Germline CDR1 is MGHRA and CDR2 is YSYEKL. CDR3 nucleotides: TGCGCCAGCAGCTTACAGGGCATTGGGGGTGAAAAACTGTTTTTT. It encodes CASSLQGIGGEKLFF.